Presented here are 27 T cell receptor beta chains from one specimen sequenced in a study of control samples from healthy donors and cancer patients. Method: immunoSEQ multiplex PCR; TCRdb's copy keeps in-frame clones and lacks some. The sample contains around 140,000 clones, 92% of which appear only once. Sequenced: blood. The receptor source for this set is a woman aged 50 to 65 in good health.

V usage is TRBV14 and J usage is TRBJ1-6; TRBD1 matches 9 bases. CDR1 SGHDN and CDR2 FVKESK come from the germline V gene. V lost 6 bases to trimming and J lost 6 bases; unmatched junction nucleotides: 3. The CDR3 totals 14 residues. CDR3 amino acids: CASSQDRGNSPLHF. The CDR3 nucleotides read TGTGCCAGCAGTCAGGACAGGGGTAATTCACCCCTCCACTTT. The full variable domain, completed using reference TRBV14 and TRBJ1-6, is EAGVTQFPSHSVIEKGQTVTLRCDPISGHDNLYWYRRVMGKEIKFLLHFVKESKQDESGMPNNRFLAERTGGTYSTLKVQPAELEDSGVYFCASSQDRGNSPLHFGNGTRLTVT.

This clone was counted once. The chain is built from TRBV2 and TRBJ2-5, with 9 positions matching TRBD2. CDR1 is SNHLY and CDR2 is FYNNEI in the germline V gene. With V trimmed by 7 bases and J by 6 bases, 9 bases remained unmatched. This CDR3 is 14 amino acids long. In DNA, the CDR3 is TGTGCCAGCAACTCGGCTAGCGGGACACAGACCCAGTACTTC. Amino acids: CASNSASGTQTQYF.

Only one count was recorded for this clone. The genes are TRBV5-1 and TRBJ1-2; TRBD1 might be the D (6 bases). This CDR3 comprises 15 residues. Trimming took 0 bases from V and 2 from J, leaving 11 bases between them. Looked up from germline, CDR1 is SGHRS and CDR2 is YFSETQ. CDR3 DNA: TGCGCCAGCAGCTTGGACAGGGTCTTCAACTATGGCTACACCTTC. Amino acids: CASSLDRVFNYGYTF.

This clone has just one count. Germline and junction disagree at one end, which may indicate a read error. The chain joins TRBV4-1 to TRBJ2-3, with a possible D match to TRBD2 (7 bases). Germline V lookup: CDR1 MGHRA, CDR2 YSYEKL. CDR3 length: 17 residues. CDR3: CASSQDVGGRGTDMQYF. Here the CDR3 DNA reads TGCGCCAGCAGCCAAGATGTCGGGGGGCGAGGCACAGATATGCAGTATTTT.

In this sample, this clone turned up once. The rearrangement joins TRBV11-2 to TRBJ2-2; TRBD2 might be the D (5 bases). V lost 0 bases and J 5 bases, leaving 19 bases between the germline ends. Germline V gives CDR1 SGHAT, CDR2 FQNNGV. The CDR3 extends over 18 amino acids. The CDR3 DNA is TGTGCCAGCAGCTTAGACTCCTCCCCCCGGGGAAGAACCGGGGAGCTGTTTTTT. Its protein is CASSLDSSPRGRTGELFF.

V and J are TRBV25-1 and TRBJ1-2; D unclear. Trimming took off 2 bases at V and 4 bases at J, with 11 bases between the two ends. Germline V gene sequence: CDR1 MGHDK, CDR2 SYGVNS. This CDR3 contains 14 residues. The CDR3 sequence: CASSENRAGYGYTF. The CDR3 DNA follows: TGTGCCAGCAGTGAAAACCGGGCAGGCTATGGCTACACCTTC.

The chain couples TRBV6-5 to TRBJ2-1; 12 nucleotides align to TRBD2. CDR1 and CDR2 (germline): MNHEY, SVGAGI. The CDR3 length is 14 residues. V lost 7 bases and J lost 7; bases outside the gene matches: 5. The DNA of the CDR3 is TGTGCCAGCACCGGACTAGCGGGATTAAATGAGCAGTTCTTC. Translating gives CASTGLAGLNEQFF.

This clone was seen just once. The chain joins TRBV27 to TRBJ2-7, with TRBD2 matching over 9 bases. CDR3 length equals 18 residues. Germline V gene data show CDR1 as MNHEY and CDR2 as SMNVEV (reference sequence). V lost 2 bases, J lost 3 bases, and 14 bases stayed unmatched. The CDR3: CASSLNGGRAYSGYEQYF. The CDR3 coding sequence is TGTGCCAGCAGTTTAAATGGCGGGAGGGCCTACTCTGGCTACGAGCAGTACTTC.

V is TRBV4-1 and J is TRBJ2-2, with 7 bases aligning to TRBD2. V lost 3 bases, J lost 6 bases, and 4 bases stayed unmatched. This CDR3 has 14 residues. Germline values: CDR1 MGHRA, CDR2 YSYEKL. The CDR3 nucleotides are TGCGCCAGCAGCCAGGTCGGACTAGCCGGGGAGCTGTTTTTT. This gives the protein CASSQVGLAGELFF.

This chain links TRBV5-1 with TRBJ1-2; weak D call: TRBD1 (5 bases). V was pared by 2 bases and J by 8 bases, with 16 bases between. The CDR3 sequence is 14 residues long. Germline CDR1 reads SGHRS; CDR2 reads YFSETQ. The CDR3: CASSFSTAPRGYTF. The CDR3, as DNA: TGCGCCAGCAGCTTTTCGACAGCTCCTAGGGGCTACACCTTC.

This chain joins TRBV6-5 and TRBJ2-3; tentatively, D is TRBD1 (6 bases). Trimming pared 4 bases from V and 2 bases from J, leaving 10 bases between. In germline, CDR1 is MNHEY, CDR2 SVGAGI. The length of the CDR3 is 14 residues. Here the CDR3 reads CASSSRTATDTQYF. The CDR3 nucleotides read TGTGCCAGCAGTTCCCGGACAGCCACAGATACGCAGTATTTT.

The rearrangement links TRBV3-1 (or the pseudogene TRBV3-2) to TRBJ1-1; D remains unclear. The CDR3 consists of 11 residues. The germline V gene encodes CDR1 LGHDT and CDR2 YNNKEL (reference sequence). V lost 1 base and J lost 8, with 5 bases in between. CDR3 region: CASSQADEAFF. As DNA, the CDR3 is TGTGCCAGCAGCCAAGCGGACGAAGCTTTCTTT.

V and J are TRBV5-6 and TRBJ2-2; D is possibly TRBD1 (5 bases). The CDR3 is 14 amino acids. Germline CDR1 SGHDT, CDR2 YYEEEE. V lost 0 bases, J lost 4 bases, and 7 bases lay in between. The CDR3 loop is CASSLVGVTGELFF. The CDR3 bases are TGTGCCAGCAGCTTGGTAGGGGTCACCGGGGAGCTGTTTTTT.

The rearrangement uses TRBV5-6 and TRBJ2-1; 13 bases line up with TRBD2. The CDR3 is made up of 15 amino acids. V lost 2 bases and J lost 8; bases outside the gene matches: 4. CDR1 is SGHDT, CDR2 YYEEEE, per germline. The CDR3 loop reads CASSFGLAGVDEQFF. In DNA, the CDR3 is TGTGCCAGCAGCTTTGGACTAGCGGGAGTTGATGAGCAGTTCTTC. Full variable domain (rest looked up from reference TRBV5-6 and TRBJ2-1): DAGVTQSPTHLIKTRGQQVTLRCSPKSGHDTVSWYQQALGQGPQFIFQYYEEEERQRGNFPDRFSGHQFPNYSSELNVNALLLGDSALYLCASSFGLAGVDEQFFGPGTRLTVL.

This chain connects TRBV27 to TRBJ1-5; no reliable D call. This CDR3 contains 11 residues. The germline V and J ends were trimmed by 8 bases and 5 bases, with 7 bases remaining between them. The germline V gene has CDR1 MNHEY and CDR2 SMNVEV (reference sequence). Written as DNA, the CDR3 is TGTGCCAGCGGACTCTATCAGCCCCAGCATTTT. Amino acid sequence: CASGLYQPQHF.

V usage is TRBV6-5 and J usage is TRBJ1-2; TRBD1 is a possible D gene (6 bases). The CDR3 contains 15 residues. The ends were cut back, 6 bases at V and 3 bases at J, with 17 bases in the middle. Germline V CDR1 and CDR2: MNHEY, SVGAGI. The CDR3 here is CASRGGGGLDYGYTF. As DNA, the CDR3 is TGTGCCAGCAGGGGAGGGGGGGGCCTCGACTATGGCTACACCTTC.

This clone was detected once. This chain uses TRBV11-2 with TRBJ1-6; TRBD1 is a possible D gene (5 bases). The CDR3 runs to 15 residues. The V end lost 2 bases, the J end lost 3 bases, and 8 bases lay between the germline ends. Per germline, CDR1 SGHAT and CDR2 FQNNGV. CDR3 DNA: TGTGCCAGCAGCTTATCGACAGACTATAATTCACCCCTCCACTTT. It specifies CASSLSTDYNSPLHF.

This chain links TRBV3-1 (or the pseudogene TRBV3-2) with TRBJ2-7, with TRBD2 identical over 15 bases. V was clipped by 7 bases and J by 5 bases; unmatched bases: 18. The CDR3 contains 19 residues. Germline V CDR1 and CDR2: LGHDT, YNNKEL (reference sequence). CDR3 residues: CASIQLWTSGRALRDEQYF. As DNA, the CDR3 is TGTGCCAGCATCCAGTTATGGACTAGCGGGAGGGCCCTCAGGGACGAGCAGTACTTC.

This chain connects TRBV28 to TRBJ1-1; D remains ambiguous. The CDR3 loop spans 14 amino acids. Germline V CDR1 and CDR2: MDHEN, SYDVKM. Trimming took 5 bases from V and 4 from J, leaving 14 bases between them. The CDR3 reads CASSPPTVATEAFF. The CDR3, as DNA: TGTGCCAGCAGTCCGCCAACGGTCGCCACTGAAGCTTTCTTT.

The gene calls are TRBV10-2 and TRBJ2-7, with D unresolved. This CDR3 is built from 20 residues. Trimming removed 2 bases from V and 0 bases from J, with 26 bases in between. Germline V gives CDR1 WSHSY, CDR2 SAAADI. CDR3 nucleotides: TGCGCCAGCAGTGAGCCCCCCACCTGGGCGAACACGTTCGACTCCTACGAGCAGTACTTC. This translates into CASSEPPTWANTFDSYEQYF.

The rearrangement joins TRBV11-3 to TRBJ1-1; D may be TRBD1 (5 bases). CDR3 length: 13 amino acids. Trimming cost V 6 bases and J 1 base, with 9 bases left between them. Germline V CDR1 and CDR2: SGHNT, YENEEA. In DNA form, the CDR3 reads TGTGCCAGCAGTCGCCAGGGGAACACTGAAGCTTTCTTT. Translation: CASSRQGNTEAFF.

The chain has TRBV5-1 and TRBJ2-1; the match to TRBD2 covers 11 bases. With 2 bases clipped from V and 4 bases from J, the junction kept 2 bases outside the gene matches. The CDR3 length is 15 residues. Germline V gene data show CDR1 as SGHRS and CDR2 as YFSETQ. CDR3 bases: TGCGCCAGCAGCTTACTAGCGGGGGCTTACAATGAGCAGTTCTTC. It codes for CASSLLAGAYNEQFF.

This chain uses TRBV2 with TRBJ1-1; 12 nucleotides line up with TRBD1. Germline trimming cut 5 bases from V and 5 bases from J; bases unmatched to any gene: 9. The CDR3 is 16 residues long. Per the germline V gene, CDR1 is SNHLY and CDR2 is FYNNEI. As DNA, the CDR3 is TGTGCCAGCAGTTCCGGGACAGGGGGCCCGAATACTGAAGCTTTCTTT. Amino acid sequence: CASSSGTGGPNTEAFF.

The count of this clone is one. J is TRBJ1-1 and V is TRBV6-5; a weak D match, TRBD1 (5 bases). The V gene lost 7 bases and the J gene lost 7 bases, with 16 bases spanning the gap. The CDR3 totals 13 residues. Germline CDR1 reads MNHEY; CDR2 reads SVGAGI. This chain's CDR3 is CASIERGVGEAFF. CDR3 coding DNA: TGTGCCAGCATCGAACGGGGGGTTGGTGAAGCTTTCTTT.

The chain has TRBV6-5 and TRBJ1-2, with D possibly being TRBD1 (5 bases). The CDR3 consists of 13 residues. V was trimmed by 6 bases and J by 1 base, leaving 9 bases between them. The V gene's germline CDR1 is MNHEY and CDR2 SVGAGI. The CDR3 region is CASRHRLNYGYTF. CDR3 DNA sequence: TGTGCCAGCAGGCACAGGCTTAACTATGGCTACACCTTC.

Comment on this clone: Other DNA sequences in the sample encode the same CDR3. The chain recombines TRBV15 with TRBJ1-2, with 8 bases matching TRBD1. The germline V gene has CDR1 LNHNV and CDR2 YYDKDF (reference sequence). J was trimmed by 6 bases and V by 3 bases; bases with no gene match: 6. This CDR3 has 14 residues. The CDR3 DNA follows: TGTGCCACCAGCAGGGACAGGGCCTCGGATGGCTACACCTTC. This translates into CATSRDRASDGYTF. The variable domain in full, completed from reference TRBV15 and TRBJ1-2, reads DAMVIQNPRYQVTQFGKPVTLSCSQTLNHNVMYWYQQKSSQAPKLLFHYYDKDFNNEADTPDNFQSRRPNTSFCFLDIRSPGLGDTAMYLCATSRDRASDGYTFGSGTRLTVV.

The chain recombines TRBV6-4 with TRBJ2-2, with a possible D match to TRBD1 (6 bases). The CDR3 contains 13 residues. CDR1 MRHNA and CDR2 SNTAGT come from the germline V gene. Trimming left V 7 bases short and J 3 bases short, with 9 bases between. The CDR3 loop reads CASIPGDTGELFF. The CDR3 bases are TGTGCCAGCATCCCAGGGGACACCGGGGAGCTGTTTTTT.